The subject of this entry is one T cell receptor beta chain. Its specificity is not known. This specimen comes from a study of blood T cells in healthy people across ages. A second PCR, run for about 6 to 12 cycles, used a sample-barcoded 5' primer plus a J-beta primer mix. TCRdb called the 5' RACE reads again in MiXCR, with one record for every CDR3 protein. The sample records hundreds of thousands of distinct CDR3 sequences, roughly 48% being singletons. Germline V gene sequence: CDR1 MDHEN, CDR2 SYDVKM. This CDR3 is built from 16 residues. The V end lost 3 bases, the J end lost 8 bases, and 22 bases lay between the germline ends. Notes on the study in general: Strongly correlated with naive T cell percentage was TCR beta diversity.

Material: blood. The J gene is TRBJ1-1, the V gene TRBV28; TRBD1 might be the D (5 bases). This TCR came from a man older than 75 in good health. The CDR3 region is CASSFPTGGDGLEAFF. CDR3 DNA sequence: TGTGCCAGCAGTTTCCCTACCGGAGGGGACGGGTTGGAAGCTTTCTTT.